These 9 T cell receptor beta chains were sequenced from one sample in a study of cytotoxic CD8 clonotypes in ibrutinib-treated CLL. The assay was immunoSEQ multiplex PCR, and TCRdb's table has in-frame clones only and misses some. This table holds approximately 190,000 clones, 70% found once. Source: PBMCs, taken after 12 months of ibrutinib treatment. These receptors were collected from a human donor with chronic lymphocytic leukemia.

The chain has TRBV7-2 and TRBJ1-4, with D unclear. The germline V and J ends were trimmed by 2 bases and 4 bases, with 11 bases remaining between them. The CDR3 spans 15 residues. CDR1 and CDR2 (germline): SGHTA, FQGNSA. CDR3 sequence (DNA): TGTGCCAGCAGCTTACCCGTTTATGGTAATGAAAAACTGTTTTTT. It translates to CASSLPVYGNEKLFF.

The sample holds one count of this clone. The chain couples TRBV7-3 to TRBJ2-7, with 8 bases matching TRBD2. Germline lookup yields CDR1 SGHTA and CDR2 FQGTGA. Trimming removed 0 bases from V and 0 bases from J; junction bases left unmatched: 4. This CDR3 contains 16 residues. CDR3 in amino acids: CASSLTVAGGSYEQYF. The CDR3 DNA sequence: TGTGCCAGCAGCTTAACGGTTGCGGGAGGCTCCTACGAGCAGTACTTC.

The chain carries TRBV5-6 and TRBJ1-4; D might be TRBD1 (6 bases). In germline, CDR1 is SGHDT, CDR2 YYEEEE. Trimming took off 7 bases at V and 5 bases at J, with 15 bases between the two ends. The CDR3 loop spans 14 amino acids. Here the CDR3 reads CASRPTGRNEKLFF. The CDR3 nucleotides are TGTGCCAGCCGACCTACAGGGAGGAATGAAAAACTGTTTTTT.

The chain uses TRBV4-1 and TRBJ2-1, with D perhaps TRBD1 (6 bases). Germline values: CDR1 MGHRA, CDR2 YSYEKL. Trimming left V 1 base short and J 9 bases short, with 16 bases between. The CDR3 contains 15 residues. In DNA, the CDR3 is TGCGCCAGCAGCCAAGTAGCATGGGGGCTTAGTGAGCAGTTCTTC. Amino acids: CASSQVAWGLSEQFF.

CDR3 region: CASSRGPAGTYEQYF. In nucleotides, the CDR3 is TGTGCCAGCAGTCGTGGACCTGCCGGCACCTACGAGCAGTACTTC. This rearrangement joins TRBV6-1 to TRBJ2-7; unclear D gene. The CDR3 is 15 amino acids. V was pared by 5 bases and J by 2 bases, with 16 bases between. Looked up from germline, CDR1 is MNHNS and CDR2 is SASEGT.

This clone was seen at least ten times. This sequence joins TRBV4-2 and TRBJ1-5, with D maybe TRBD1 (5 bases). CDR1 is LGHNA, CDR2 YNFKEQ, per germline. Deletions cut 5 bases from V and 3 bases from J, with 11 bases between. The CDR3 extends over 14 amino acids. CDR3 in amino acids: CASSLDTYNQPQHF. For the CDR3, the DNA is TGTGCCAGCAGCTTGGACACATACAATCAGCCCCAGCATTTT.

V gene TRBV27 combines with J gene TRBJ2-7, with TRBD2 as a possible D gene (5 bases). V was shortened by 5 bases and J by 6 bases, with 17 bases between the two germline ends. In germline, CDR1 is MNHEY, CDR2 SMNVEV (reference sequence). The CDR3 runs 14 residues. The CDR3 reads CASSTGSLTGEQYF. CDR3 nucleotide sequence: TGTGCCAGCAGTACGGGAAGCCTTACGGGCGAGCAGTACTTC.

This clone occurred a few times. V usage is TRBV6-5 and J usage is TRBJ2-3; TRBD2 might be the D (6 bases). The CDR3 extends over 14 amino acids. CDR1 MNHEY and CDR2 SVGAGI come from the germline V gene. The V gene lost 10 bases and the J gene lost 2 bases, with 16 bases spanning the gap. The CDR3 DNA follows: TGTGCCACCTCCCACGGCGGGGCCACAGATACGCAGTATTTT. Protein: CATSHGGATDTQYF.

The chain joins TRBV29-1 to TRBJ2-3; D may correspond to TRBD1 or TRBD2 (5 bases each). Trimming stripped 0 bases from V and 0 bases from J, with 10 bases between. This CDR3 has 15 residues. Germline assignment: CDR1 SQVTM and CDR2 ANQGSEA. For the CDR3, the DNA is TGCAGCGTTGAAGAAGGGACGCTAAGCACAGATACGCAGTATTTT. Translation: CSVEEGTLSTDTQYF.